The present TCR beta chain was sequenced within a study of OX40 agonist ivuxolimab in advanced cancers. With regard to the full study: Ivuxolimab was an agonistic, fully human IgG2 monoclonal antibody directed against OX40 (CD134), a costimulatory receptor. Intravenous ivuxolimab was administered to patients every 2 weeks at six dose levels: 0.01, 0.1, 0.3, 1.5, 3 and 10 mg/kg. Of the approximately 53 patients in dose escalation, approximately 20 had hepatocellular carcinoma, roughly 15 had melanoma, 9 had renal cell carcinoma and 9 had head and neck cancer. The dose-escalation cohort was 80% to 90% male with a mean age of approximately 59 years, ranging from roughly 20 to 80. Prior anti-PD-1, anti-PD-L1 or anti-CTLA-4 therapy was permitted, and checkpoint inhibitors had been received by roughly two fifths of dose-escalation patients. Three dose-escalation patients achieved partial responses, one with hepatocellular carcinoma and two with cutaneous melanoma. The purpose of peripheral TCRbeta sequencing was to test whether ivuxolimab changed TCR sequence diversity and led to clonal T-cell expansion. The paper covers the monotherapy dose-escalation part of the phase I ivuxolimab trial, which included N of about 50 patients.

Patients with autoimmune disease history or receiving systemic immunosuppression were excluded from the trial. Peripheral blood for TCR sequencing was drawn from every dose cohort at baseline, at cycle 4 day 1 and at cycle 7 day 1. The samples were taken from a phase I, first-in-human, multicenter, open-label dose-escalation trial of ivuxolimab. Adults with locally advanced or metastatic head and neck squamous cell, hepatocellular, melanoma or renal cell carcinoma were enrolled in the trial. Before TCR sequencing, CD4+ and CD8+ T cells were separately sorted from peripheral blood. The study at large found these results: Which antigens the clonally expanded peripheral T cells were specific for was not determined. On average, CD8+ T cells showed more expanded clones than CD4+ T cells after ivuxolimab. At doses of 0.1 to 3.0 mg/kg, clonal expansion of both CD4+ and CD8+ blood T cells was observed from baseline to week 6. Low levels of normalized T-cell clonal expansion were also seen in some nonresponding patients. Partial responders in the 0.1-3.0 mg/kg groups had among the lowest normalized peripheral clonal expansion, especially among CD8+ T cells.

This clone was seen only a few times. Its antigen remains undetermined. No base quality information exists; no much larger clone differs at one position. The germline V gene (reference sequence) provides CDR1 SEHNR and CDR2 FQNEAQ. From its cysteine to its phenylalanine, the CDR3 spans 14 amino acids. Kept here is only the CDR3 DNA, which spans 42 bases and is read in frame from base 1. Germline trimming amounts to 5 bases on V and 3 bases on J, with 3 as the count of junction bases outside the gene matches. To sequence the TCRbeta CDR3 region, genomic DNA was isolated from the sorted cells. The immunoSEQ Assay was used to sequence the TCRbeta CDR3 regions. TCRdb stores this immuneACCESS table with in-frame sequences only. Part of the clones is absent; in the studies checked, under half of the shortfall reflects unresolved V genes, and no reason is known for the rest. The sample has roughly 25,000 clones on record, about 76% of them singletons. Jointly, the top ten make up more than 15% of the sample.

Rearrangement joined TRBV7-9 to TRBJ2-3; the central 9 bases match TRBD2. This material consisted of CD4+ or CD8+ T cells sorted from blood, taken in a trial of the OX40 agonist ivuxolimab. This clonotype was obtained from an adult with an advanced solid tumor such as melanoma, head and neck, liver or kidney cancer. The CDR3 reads CASSPGLATDTQYF. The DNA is TGTGCCAGCAGCCCGGGACTAGCAACAGATACGCAGTATTTT. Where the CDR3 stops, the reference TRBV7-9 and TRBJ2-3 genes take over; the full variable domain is DTGVSQNPRHKITKRGQNVTFRCDPISEHNRLYWYRQTLGQGPEFLTYFQNEAQLEKSRLLSDRFSAERPKGSFSTLEIQRTEQGDSAMYLCASSPGLATDTQYFGPGTRLTVL.